The 26 T cell receptor beta chains given below trace back to one sample, sequenced in a study of OX40 agonist ivuxolimab in advanced cancers. Measured with immunoSEQ multiplex PCR; TCRdb has only the in-frame clones, and not every one. The sample consists of around 83,000 clones, roughly 90% of them appearing once. Material: CD4+ or CD8+ T cells sorted from blood, obtained in a trial of the OX40 agonist ivuxolimab. The receptors stem from an adult with an advanced solid tumor such as melanoma, head and neck, liver or kidney cancer.

The V gene is TRBV28, the J gene TRBJ1-5; D is ambiguous. Germline loops: CDR1 MDHEN, CDR2 SYDVKM. The CDR3 has 8 residues. CDR3 residues: CRTEPQHF. The CDR3 DNA is TGTCGTACGGAGCCCCAGCATTTT.

This clone came up once. V and J are TRBV2 and TRBJ2-7, with D uncertain. V gave up 3 bases and J gave up 2 bases, with 11 bases separating them. The CDR3 loop spans 14 amino acids. Germline V gene lookup returns CDR1 SNHLY and CDR2 FYNNEI. The CDR3 DNA sequence: TGTGCCAGCAGTGATGAGGTAGGTCCCTACGAGCAGTACTTC. It is translated as CASSDEVGPYEQYF.

The chain is built from TRBV5-1 and TRBJ1-4; 9 bases match TRBD1. Germline CDR1 SGHRS, CDR2 YFSETQ. The CDR3 has 16 residues. Trimming took 4 bases from V and 0 from J; bases not matched to a gene: 4. This CDR3 is CASSPGQGPTNEKLFF. DNA of the CDR3: TGCGCCAGCAGCCCGGGACAGGGACCAACTAATGAAAAACTGTTTTTT.

This chain joins TRBV5-4 and TRBJ1-1; D ambiguous. The germline gives CDR1 SGHNT, CDR2 YYREEE (reference sequence). Trimming removed 0 bases at V and 6 bases at J, with 15 bases between. This CDR3 comprises 15 residues. CDR3 residues: CASSLAGIVSAEAFF. The CDR3 DNA is TGTGCCAGCAGCTTGGCCGGGATCGTGAGCGCTGAAGCTTTCTTT. The whole variable domain, remainder taken from reference TRBV5-4 and TRBJ1-1, is ETGVTQSPTHLIKTRGQQVTLRCSSQSGHNTVSWYQQALGQGPQFIFQYYREEENGRGNFPPRFSGLQFPNYSSELNVNALELDDSALYLCASSLAGIVSAEAFFGQGTRLTVV.

The chain uses TRBV5-4 and TRBJ2-1; TRBD2 is a possible D gene (6 bases). V shed 4 bases and J shed 6 bases, with 20 bases lying between them. The CDR3 is 16 amino acids. CDR1 is SGHNT and CDR2 is YYREEE in the germline V gene (reference sequence). The CDR3, as DNA: TGTGCCAGCAGCCCCCCTGGGCTGGAGGGGCTCAATGAGCAGTTCTTC. It is translated as CASSPPGLEGLNEQFF.

V usage is TRBV4-1 and J usage is TRBJ2-3; no clear D gene. This CDR3 contains 18 residues. In germline, CDR1 is MGHRA, CDR2 YSYEKL. Trimming pared 6 bases from V and 0 bases from J, leaving 22 bases between. CDR3 in DNA: TGCGCCAGCAGACCCCTCAATTTCCACAGCTCTAGCACAGATACGCAGTATTTT. This sequence encodes CASRPLNFHSSSTDTQYF.

This clone showed up just once. CDR3 in amino acids: CASRRTSDYYEQYF. The DNA of the CDR3 is TGCGCCAGCCGTCGAACGTCCGACTATTACGAGCAGTACTTC. The rearrangement links TRBV10-2 to TRBJ2-7; weak D call: TRBD2 (5 bases). The CDR3 has 14 amino acids. The germline V gene encodes CDR1 WSHSY and CDR2 SAAADI. The V end was cut by 8 bases, the J end by 4 bases, with 18 bases between.

Note on this clone: The same CDR3 is also encoded by other DNA sequences in this sample. The chain uses TRBV20-1 and TRBJ1-2; no reliable D call. The V and J ends lost 0 bases and 8 bases respectively, with 7 bases between them. Looked up from germline, CDR1 is DFQATT and CDR2 is SNEGSKA (reference sequence). The CDR3 sequence is 11 residues long. The CDR3 bases are TGCAGTGCTAGAGAGGGTGGGGGCTACACCTTC. Its protein is CSAREGGGYTF.

The rearrangement joins TRBV2 to TRBJ2-3; the match to TRBD2 covers 10 bases. The CDR3 is 16 residues long. J was trimmed by 5 bases and V by 1 base; bases with no gene match: 6. The germline V gene has CDR1 SNHLY and CDR2 FYNNEI. CDR3 sequence: CASSEGLASGRDTQYF. In nucleotides, the CDR3 is TGTGCCAGCAGTGAAGGCTTGGCTAGCGGGAGAGATACGCAGTATTTT.

This rearrangement joins TRBV18 to TRBJ2-2; 7 bases match TRBD1. The CDR3 is 16 amino acids. V trimming: 4 bases; J trimming: 0 bases; junction bases outside the gene matches: 5. CDR1 KGHSH and CDR2 LQKENI come from the germline V gene. CDR3 sequence reads: CASSHSTGTNTGELFF. The DNA for the CDR3 is TGTGCCAGCTCACACTCGACAGGGACGAACACCGGGGAGCTGTTTTTT.

CDR3 in amino acids: CASSSMRPKNERGTGELFF. CDR3 coding DNA: TGTGCCAGCTCTTCCATGCGGCCAAAGAACGAGCGGGGAACCGGGGAGCTGTTTTTT. The chain is built from TRBV18 and TRBJ2-2; 7 positions agree with TRBD2. The CDR3 runs 19 residues. The trim removed 6 bases at V and 5 bases at J, leaving 21 bases unmatched. The V gene's germline CDR1 is KGHSH and CDR2 LQKENI.

This chain uses TRBV5-4 with TRBJ1-2, with 11 bases matching TRBD1. V lost 3 bases to trimming and J lost 4 bases; unmatched junction nucleotides: 5. The CDR3 consists of 15 residues. The germline CDR1 and CDR2 sequences are SGHNT and YYREEE (reference sequence). Written as DNA, the CDR3 is TGTGCCAGCAGCTCAGGAGGACAGGGGGCCTATGGCTACACCTTC. It is translated as CASSSGGQGAYGYTF.

This sequence joins TRBV6-6 and TRBJ1-6; 10 bases align to TRBD1. Germline loops: CDR1 MNHNY, CDR2 SVGAGI (reference sequence). The CDR3 sequence is 16 residues long. Unmatched junction bases numbered 12, after V lost 6 bases and J lost 10 bases. CDR3 residues: CASSRADRGLRSPLHF. The CDR3 nucleotides are TGTGCCAGCAGCCGCGCCGACAGGGGGCTACGGTCACCCCTCCACTTT.

This clone was seen a few times. A read error may produce the germline difference seen at one junction end. The chain links TRBV18 to TRBJ1-1; D gene uncertain. This CDR3 is built from 14 residues. Germline values: CDR1 KGHSH, CDR2 LQKENI. The CDR3 coding sequence is TGTGCCAGCTCACCCCCGAGATCAGGCACTGGAGCTTTCTTT. Protein: CASSPPRSGTGAFF.

The V gene is TRBV27, the J gene TRBJ2-2, with TRBD2 as a possible D gene (5 bases). The CDR3 length is 14 residues. Germline V gene sequence: CDR1 MNHEY, CDR2 SMNVEV (reference sequence). V was clipped by 3 bases and J by 5 bases, with 10 bases between them. CDR3: CASSLGRRTGELFF. CDR3 bases: TGTGCCAGCAGTTTGGGCCGGAGGACCGGGGAGCTGTTTTTT.

The V and J genes are TRBV14 and TRBJ2-1; D might be TRBD2 (6 bases). From germline, CDR1 is SGHDN and CDR2 FVKESK. V was shortened by 2 bases and J by 2 bases, with 19 bases between the two germline ends. This CDR3 is built from 18 residues. The CDR3 is CASSQLRGGAFPYNEQFF. CDR3 DNA sequence: TGTGCCAGCAGCCAACTCCGAGGAGGGGCTTTCCCCTACAATGAGCAGTTCTTC.

The chain recombines TRBV5-1 with TRBJ1-4, with D maybe TRBD1 (6 bases). This CDR3 contains 14 residues. Trimming left V 4 bases short and J 4 bases short, with 11 bases between. Germline V lookup: CDR1 SGHRS, CDR2 YFSETQ. CDR3 sequence (DNA): TGCGCCAGCAGCCAAAACAGGGATAATGAAAAACTGTTTTTT. Translating it yields CASSQNRDNEKLFF.

The chain is built from TRBV10-3 and TRBJ2-7, with D possibly being TRBD1 (7 bases). The CDR3 loop spans 14 amino acids. Germline V gene data show CDR1 as ENHRY and CDR2 as SYGVKD. With 0 bases removed from V and 6 bases from J, the gap between germline ends came to 12 bases. CDR3 bases: TGTGCCATCAGTGAGTCGAGACAGGGAGGCGAGCAGTACTTC. This gives the protein CAISESRQGGEQYF.

This clone has only one observation. The gene calls are TRBV11-3 and TRBJ2-7; possibly TRBD1 for D (6 bases). V lost 2 bases to trimming and J lost 2 bases, with 10 bases between them. This CDR3 comprises 14 residues. Per the germline V gene, CDR1 is SGHNT and CDR2 is YENEEA. The DNA of the CDR3 is TGTGCCAGCAGCTTAAGGACAGAACCCTACGAGCAGTACTTC. Translating it yields CASSLRTEPYEQYF.

The chain uses TRBV7-2 and TRBJ2-7; TRBD1 matches 10 bases. Germline assignment: CDR1 SGHTA and CDR2 FQGNSA. The V segment lost 5 bases and the J segment 5 bases; nucleotides outside the gene matches: 6. The CDR3 contains 14 residues. CDR3 nucleotide sequence: TGTGCCAGCAGCCCGACAGGGGGCATCGACGAGCAGTACTTC. Its translation: CASSPTGGIDEQYF.

CDR3: CASSIGGEGSGANVLTF. As DNA, the CDR3 is TGTGCCAGTAGTATAGGGGGGGAAGGCTCTGGGGCCAACGTCCTGACTTTC. The chain couples TRBV19 to TRBJ2-6; TRBD2 is a possible D gene (6 bases). This CDR3 has 17 residues. V was pared by 1 base and J by 0 bases, with 10 bases between. Germline-derived CDR1 and CDR2 are LNHDA and SQIVND (reference sequence).

The chain has TRBV18 and TRBJ2-2; D gene unclear. Trimming left V 0 bases short and J 2 bases short, with 10 bases between. CDR3 length: 16 residues. Germline assignment: CDR1 KGHSH and CDR2 LQKENI. CDR3 in amino acids: CASSPPNWGNTGELFF. Written as DNA, the CDR3 is TGTGCCAGCTCACCACCGAATTGGGGTAACACCGGGGAGCTGTTTTTT.

The chain carries TRBV6-5 and TRBJ2-1; 7 bases align to TRBD1. V was clipped by 6 bases and J by 4 bases; unmatched bases: 6. The germline gives CDR1 MNHEY, CDR2 SVGAGI. The CDR3 loop spans 14 amino acids. The CDR3 DNA is TGTGCCAGCAGGGGACAGTTGGGTTACAATGAGCAGTTCTTC. This sequence encodes CASRGQLGYNEQFF.

The rearrangement joins TRBV2 to TRBJ2-1; tentatively, D is TRBD2 (5 bases). Germline V gene lookup returns CDR1 SNHLY and CDR2 FYNNEI. V was pared by 6 bases and J by 7 bases, with 19 bases between. The CDR3 covers 15 residues. The CDR3 reads CASRVTSGVWNEQFF. DNA for the CDR3: TGTGCCAGCAGGGTTACTAGTGGCGTATGGAATGAGCAGTTCTTC.

V usage is TRBV19 and J usage is TRBJ1-5, with TRBD1 identical over 7 bases. Germline V CDR1 and CDR2: LNHDA, SQIVND (reference sequence). The CDR3 sequence is 14 residues long. J lost 3 bases, V lost 7 bases, and 6 bases had no gene match. The CDR3 DNA sequence: TGTGCCAGTAACCACGACAGGGTCAATCAGCCCCAGCATTTT. This sequence encodes CASNHDRVNQPQHF.

The chain carries TRBV4-1 and TRBJ2-4; D might be TRBD1 or TRBD2, each matching 6 bases. The CDR3 length is 16 residues. The germline CDR1 and CDR2 sequences are MGHRA and YSYEKL. The V gene lost 3 bases and the J gene lost 1 base, with 13 bases spanning the gap. CDR3 protein: CASSQSTGRAKNIQYF. In DNA form, the CDR3 reads TGCGCCAGCAGCCAGTCCACAGGGAGGGCCAAAAACATTCAGTACTTC.